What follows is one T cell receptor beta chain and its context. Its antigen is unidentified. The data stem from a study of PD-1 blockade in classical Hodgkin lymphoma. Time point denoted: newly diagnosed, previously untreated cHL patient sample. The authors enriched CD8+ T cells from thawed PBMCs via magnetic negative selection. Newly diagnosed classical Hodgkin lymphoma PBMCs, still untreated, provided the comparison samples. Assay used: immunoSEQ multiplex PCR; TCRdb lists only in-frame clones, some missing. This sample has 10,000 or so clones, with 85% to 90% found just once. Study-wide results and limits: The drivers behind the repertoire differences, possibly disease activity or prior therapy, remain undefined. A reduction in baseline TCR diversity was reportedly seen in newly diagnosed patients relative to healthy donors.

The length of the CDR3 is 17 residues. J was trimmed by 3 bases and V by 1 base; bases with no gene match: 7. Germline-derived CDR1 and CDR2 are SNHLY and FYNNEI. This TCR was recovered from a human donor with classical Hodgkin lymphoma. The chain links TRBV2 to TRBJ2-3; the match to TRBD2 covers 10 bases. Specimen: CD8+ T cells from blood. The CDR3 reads CASSEGPSGGPTDTQYF. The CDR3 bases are TGTGCCAGCAGTGAAGGCCCTAGCGGGGGACCTACAGATACGCAGTATTTT.